The 22 T cell receptor beta chains in this list originate from one sample, sequenced in a study of vaccination effects on CD4 cells after COVID-19. The ViraFEST assay expanded antigen-specific CD4+ T cells with viral peptide pools before sequencing. Culture lasted under 13 days before CD4+ T cell isolation. Convalescent patients had PCR-confirmed SARS-CoV-2 infection between March and December 2020. The antigens these receptors bind are not known. Repertoires were generated with immunoSEQ multiplex PCR, while TCRdb's copy carries only in-frame clones and drops some. The sample records tens of thousands of clones, about 80% being singletons. The material sequenced was CD4+ T cells from PBMCs cultured with a peptide pool, taken before COVID-19 vaccination. The receptors originated from a human donor who had a prior SARS-CoV-2 infection.

This sequence joins TRBV18 and TRBJ1-2; D might be TRBD1 (6 bases). The V and J ends lost 6 bases and 2 bases respectively, with 10 bases between them. The CDR3 is 13 amino acids. Germline values: CDR1 KGHSH, CDR2 LQKENI. The CDR3 DNA is TGTGCCAGCTCGGGACAACCAAACTATGGCTACACCTTC. It encodes CASSGQPNYGYTF.

The chain employs TRBV3-1 (or the pseudogene TRBV3-2) and TRBJ2-5; D call uncertain. This CDR3 has 14 residues. With 1 base removed from V and 7 bases from J, the gap between germline ends came to 13 bases. The V gene's germline CDR1 is LGHDT and CDR2 YNNKEL (reference sequence). CDR3: CASSQVAGKGTQYF. CDR3 in DNA: TGTGCCAGCAGCCAAGTGGCAGGTAAAGGGACCCAGTACTTC.

The genes are TRBV3-1 (or the pseudogene TRBV3-2) and TRBJ2-3, with D possibly being TRBD2 (7 bases). Germline CDR1 LGHDT, CDR2 YNNKEL (reference sequence). Trimming removed 2 bases at V and 6 bases at J, with 18 bases between. This CDR3 has 16 amino acids. CDR3 in amino acids: CASSQQLGGATDTQYF. CDR3 coding DNA: TGTGCCAGCAGCCAACAATTGGGGGGGGCTACGGATACGCAGTATTTT.

The chain links TRBV29-1 to TRBJ2-7; perhaps TRBD2 as D (5 bases). Trimming cost V 7 bases and J 4 bases, with 14 bases left between them. There are 12 residues in the CDR3. The germline V gene has CDR1 SQVTM and CDR2 ANQGSEA. CDR3 protein: CSEKDGVYEQYF. The CDR3 bases are TGCAGCGAGAAGGACGGGGTTTACGAGCAGTACTTC.

The rearrangement joins TRBV5-1 to TRBJ2-3; D not certain. This CDR3 has 13 residues. Germline loops: CDR1 SGHRS, CDR2 YFSETQ. Trimming removed 3 bases from V and 8 bases from J, with 13 bases in between. In DNA form, the CDR3 reads TGCGCCAGCAGCTCCGAAGGGTTTGGTACGCAGTATTTT. Protein sequence: CASSSEGFGTQYF.

V usage is TRBV24-1 and J usage is TRBJ2-2, with TRBD1 as a possible D gene (6 bases). This CDR3 spans 16 amino acids. Germline V gene lookup returns CDR1 KGHDR and CDR2 SFDVKD. V gave up 2 bases and J gave up 0 bases, with 9 bases separating them. In nucleotides, the CDR3 is TGTGCCACCAGTGATTCAAGGACAGCGAACACCGGGGAGCTGTTTTTT. As protein: CATSDSRTANTGELFF.

The CDR3 DNA follows: TGTGCCAGCAGCTTAGATCTAGCGGGATACAATGAGCAGTTCTTC. Translated: CASSLDLAGYNEQFF. V is TRBV7-3 and J is TRBJ2-1, with TRBD2 matching 9 bases. The CDR3 extends over 15 amino acids. Germline V gene lookup returns CDR1 SGHTA and CDR2 FQGTGA. With V trimmed by 2 bases and J by 4 bases, 3 bases remained unmatched.

The gene calls are TRBV7-2 and TRBJ2-5; TRBD1 is a possible D gene (7 bases). V lost 5 bases and J 3 bases, leaving 13 bases between the germline ends. Germline V lookup: CDR1 SGHTA, CDR2 FQGNSA. The CDR3 is 14 residues long. CDR3 DNA: TGTGCCAGCAGCCGGGGGACAGTAAAAGAGACCCAGTACTTC. Translating gives CASSRGTVKETQYF.

The chain links TRBV7-2 to TRBJ2-5, with 12 bases that match TRBD2. The germline V gene has CDR1 SGHTA and CDR2 FQGNSA. CDR3 size: 15 residues. V was clipped by 5 bases and J by 5 bases; unmatched bases: 6. CDR3 coding DNA: TGTGCCAGCAGCCCGACTAGCGGGAGTCGCGAGACCCAGTACTTC. Its translation is CASSPTSGSRETQYF.

CDR3 bases: TGTGCCAGCAGTGAAGCGAATGTTGGAACAGTGTATAATTCACCCCTCCACTTT. Translated: CASSEANVGTVYNSPLHF. The chain links TRBV6-1 to TRBJ1-6; D gene uncertain. V lost 0 bases, J lost 4 bases, and 16 bases lay in between. From germline, CDR1 is MNHNS and CDR2 SASEGT. The CDR3 has 18 residues.

Remarks on this clone: The same CDR3 arises from other DNA sequences in this sample as well. This chain joins TRBV6-5 and TRBJ1-6; D might be TRBD1 (5 bases). Germline lookup yields CDR1 MNHEY and CDR2 SVGAGI. The V and J ends lost 6 bases and 2 bases respectively, with 8 bases between them. This CDR3 spans 14 amino acids. The CDR3: CASSSGPYNSPLHF. CDR3 sequence (DNA): TGTGCCAGCAGCTCGGGGCCCTATAATTCACCCCTCCACTTT.

The chain joins TRBV19 to TRBJ2-2, with 7 bases matching TRBD1. V dropped 5 bases and J dropped 2; count of bases not matched to a gene: 5. Germline lookup yields CDR1 LNHDA and CDR2 SQIVND (reference sequence). The CDR3 covers 15 residues. The CDR3 here is CASSPGQPNTGELFF. In DNA, the CDR3 is TGTGCCAGTAGTCCGGGACAGCCAAACACCGGGGAGCTGTTTTTT.

This clone appeared a single time. This chain joins TRBV7-2 and TRBJ2-7, with TRBD2 matching 8 bases. The junction had 13 bases not matched to a gene; V was cut back by 4 bases and J by 5 bases. CDR1 and CDR2 (germline): SGHTA, FQGNSA. This CDR3 region has 16 residues. The CDR3 protein is CASSSQPFSGIHEQYF. CDR3 coding DNA: TGTGCCAGCAGCTCACAACCTTTTAGCGGGATCCACGAGCAGTACTTC.

V and J are TRBV21-1 and TRBJ2-1; the table's D call of TRBD2 was not tested on the DNA. TRBV21-1 is recorded as a pseudogene. The CDR3 consists of 16 residues. CDR3 nucleotides: TGTGCCAGCGAGCCAGAGGGTAGCGGGGTGTACAATGAGCAGTTCTTC. Protein: CASEPEGSGVYNEQFF.

This chain uses TRBV2 with TRBJ2-7; TRBD1 aligns across 10 bases. Trimming took 7 bases from V and 7 from J; bases not matched to a gene: 7. Germline V gene sequence: CDR1 SNHLY, CDR2 FYNNEI. The length of the CDR3 is 13 residues. The CDR3 DNA reads TGTGCCAGCAAAAGACAGGGGGCGGGAGAGCAGTACTTC. Translation gives CASKRQGAGEQYF.

The chain couples TRBV24-1 to TRBJ2-1, with 7 bases fitting TRBD1. With 1 base clipped from V and 7 bases from J, the junction kept 3 bases outside the gene matches. The germline V gene has CDR1 KGHDR and CDR2 SFDVKD. The CDR3 loop spans 14 amino acids. Written as DNA, the CDR3 is TGTGCCACCAGTGATTTAGGGGGCAGGAATGAGCAGTTCTTC. Its translation is CATSDLGGRNEQFF.

The CDR3 region has the DNA TGCAGCGTAGACAGTGGGGGGACTGAAGCTTTCTTT. It specifies CSVDSGGTEAFF. J is TRBJ1-1 and V is TRBV29-1; possible D gene TRBD1, 5 bases. The CDR3 runs 12 residues. The germline V gene has CDR1 SQVTM and CDR2 ANQGSEA. The germline V and J ends were trimmed by 6 bases and 5 bases, with 13 bases remaining between them.

The J gene is TRBJ1-2, the V gene TRBV19, with D maybe TRBD1 (5 bases). Trimming took 3 bases from V and 10 from J, leaving 18 bases between them. From germline, CDR1 is LNHDA and CDR2 SQIVND (reference sequence). The CDR3 length is 14 residues. The CDR3 reads CASSIQVGTRDYTF. The CDR3, as DNA: TGTGCCAGTAGTATTCAAGTGGGGACGCGTGACTACACCTTC.

CDR3 sequence reads: CASSTYPGGADNQPQHF. In nucleotides, the CDR3 is TGTGCCAGCAGTACCTACCCAGGGGGGGCGGACAATCAGCCCCAGCATTTT. The gene calls are TRBV6-2 or TRBV6-3 and TRBJ1-5; 7 nucleotides line up with TRBD1. The ends lost 5 bases at V and 3 bases at J; junction bases unmatched: 13. Germline V CDR1 and CDR2: MNHEY, SVGEGT. The CDR3 runs 17 residues.

The chain links TRBV6-5 to TRBJ1-2, with D unclear. V shed 7 bases and J shed 8 bases, with 14 bases lying between them. CDR3 length equals 12 residues. CDR1 MNHEY and CDR2 SVGAGI come from the germline V gene. Here the CDR3 reads CASKSGDLGYTF. In DNA form, the CDR3 reads TGTGCCAGCAAATCCGGGGATCTAGGCTACACCTTC.

The chain has TRBV9 and TRBJ2-3; possible D gene TRBD2, 5 bases. There are 16 residues in the CDR3. Trimming left V 0 bases short and J 0 bases short, with 11 bases between. CDR1 is SGDLS, CDR2 YYNGEE, per germline. CDR3 nucleotide sequence: TGTGCCAGCAGCGTAGCTCTAGCCGCTAGCACAGATACGCAGTATTTT. It yields the protein CASSVALAASTDTQYF.

This clone was seen a handful of times. The rearrangement joins TRBV4-1 to TRBJ1-1; 7 nucleotides agree with TRBD1. The length of the CDR3 is 16 residues. V lost 4 bases, J lost 1 base, and 9 bases stayed unmatched. CDR1 is MGHRA and CDR2 is YSYEKL in the germline V gene. CDR3 in amino acids: CASSPWWGQQNTEAFF. The CDR3 DNA reads TGCGCCAGCAGCCCCTGGTGGGGACAGCAGAACACTGAAGCTTTCTTT.